Listed below are T cell receptor beta chains from one sample, sequenced in a study of T cell repertoires in cytomegalovirus infection. MiXCR, applied by TCRdb to the reads, yields one record per CDR3 protein. The table shows around 290,000 distinct CDR3 sequences, with roughly 24% occurring only once. Sequenced sample: PBMCs. These receptors were collected from a human donor in good health (CMV status not recorded). Some clones in this sample may be carry-over from other donors' samples. Each CDR3 is given with its conserved first and last residue. The D gene is left open where the match is weak. Clone size is given for some rows only: seen once, a few or many times, or a class if the clone is expanded.

J: TRBJ1-4
size: once
D: .
length: 14
V: TRBV7-2
DNA: TGTGCCAGCAGCTCGGACGGAGTTAATGAAAAACTGTTTTTT
CDR3: CASSSDGVNEKLFF

J: TRBJ2-7
size: few
D: TRBD2
length: 15
V: TRBV5-4
DNA: TGTGCCAGCAGCTTGCCTAGCGGGGACACCTACGAGCAGTACTTC
CDR3: CASSLPSGDTYEQYF

J: TRBJ1-2
size: .
D: .
length: 12
V: TRBV20-1
DNA: TGCAGTGCGAACGAGGGGTATGAAGGCTACACCTTC
CDR3: CSANEGYEGYTF

J: TRBJ2-7
size: once
D: TRBD1
length: 17
V: TRBV7-6
DNA: TGTGCCAGCAGCTCCCATCAGGACAGGGTTGGGATTTACGAGCAGTACTTC
CDR3: CASSSHQDRVGIYEQYF

J: TRBJ2-1
size: few
D: .
length: 14
V: TRBV20-1
DNA: TGCAGTGCTAGTGCCTTGTCGCCGGCGGGTGAGCAGTTCTTC
CDR3: CSASALSPAGEQFF

J: TRBJ1-2
size: many
D: .
length: 16
V: TRBV6-2/TRBV6-3
DNA: TGTGCCAGCAGTTACCCCAGGTTCAAGACTAACTATGGCTACACCTTC
CDR3: CASSYPRFKTNYGYTF

J: TRBJ2-7
size: many
D: TRBD2
length: 16
V: TRBV28
DNA: TGTGCCAGCAGCCCTGTAGCGGGAGCTAGCTCCTACGAGCAGTACTTC
CDR3: CASSPVAGASSYEQYF

J: TRBJ2-1
size: few
D: .
length: 16
V: TRBV28
DNA: TGTGCCAGCAGTACCCTTTCCCGCGGGTCAGGATTGATAGGCGTCTTC
CDR3: CASSTLSRGSGLIGVF

J: TRBJ1-1
size: .
D: .
length: 14
V: TRBV7-6
DNA: TGTGCCAGCAGCCGCCTCGGACTGAACACTGAAGCTTTCTTT
CDR3: CASSRLGLNTEAFF

J: TRBJ2-5
size: few
D: .
length: 13
V: TRBV18
DNA: TGTGCCAGCTCACAAGCGATTGAAGAGACCCAGTACTTC
CDR3: CASSQAIEETQYF

J: TRBJ2-3
size: .
D: .
length: 17
V: TRBV5-1
DNA: TGCGCCAGCAGCTTGGCCTGGGCAGGGCAAAGCACAGATACGCAGTATTTT
CDR3: CASSLAWAGQSTDTQYF

J: TRBJ1-1
size: .
D: .
length: 13
V: TRBV11-2
DNA: TGTGCCAGCAGCTTAGATCTGCTCAGGGGAGCTTTCTTT
CDR3: CASSLDLLRGAFF

J: TRBJ2-1
size: .
D: .
length: 12
V: TRBV15
DNA: TGTGCCACCAGCAGAGCCTACAATGAGCAGTTCTTC
CDR3: CATSRAYNEQFF

J: TRBJ1-1
size: .
D: .
length: 14
V: TRBV5-1
DNA: TGCGCCAGCAGCCCGTCGTCGGGGGGCACTGAAGCTTTCTTT
CDR3: CASSPSSGGTEAFF

J: TRBJ2-1
size: few
D: TRBD2
length: 18
V: TRBV9
DNA: TGTGCCAGCAGCGTAGCTCCTAGCGGCTACGGCTCCTACAATGAGCAGTTCTTC
CDR3: CASSVAPSGYGSYNEQFF

J: TRBJ2-1
size: .
D: .
length: 12
V: TRBV12-3/TRBV12-4
DNA: TGTGCCAGCAGCCACCGGGACAATGAGCAGTTCTTC
CDR3: CASSHRDNEQFF

J: TRBJ2-5
size: .
D: .
length: 14
V: TRBV18
DNA: TGTGCCAGCTCACCAGTGGGACCGGAAGAGACCCAGTACTTC
CDR3: CASSPVGPEETQYF

J: TRBJ2-3
size: many
D: .
length: 15
V: TRBV11-2
DNA: TGTGCCAGCAGAACAATCGGGAGTCGAGGGGATACGCAGTATTTT
CDR3: CASRTIGSRGDTQYF

J: TRBJ2-3
size: .
D: .
length: 14
V: TRBV20-1
DNA: TGCAGTGCTACCCTGGGCACCCGGGCAGATACGCAGTATTTT
CDR3: CSATLGTRADTQYF